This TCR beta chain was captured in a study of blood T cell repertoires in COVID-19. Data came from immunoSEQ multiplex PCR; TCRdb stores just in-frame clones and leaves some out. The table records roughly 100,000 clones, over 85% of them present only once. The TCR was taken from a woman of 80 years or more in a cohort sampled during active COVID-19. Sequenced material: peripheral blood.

The CDR3 nucleotides are TGTGCCATCAGCCCGGGGACAGGGGACTATGGCTACACCTTC. Amino acids: CAISPGTGDYGYTF. V usage is TRBV10-3 and J usage is TRBJ1-2, with 10 nucleotides matching TRBD1. Germline V gene sequence: CDR1 ENHRY, CDR2 SYGVKD. This CDR3 has 14 residues. J lost 3 bases, V lost 6 bases, and 4 bases had no gene match.